A single sample gave rise to the 18 T cell receptor beta chains below, sequenced in a study of graft-versus-host responses after intestinal transplantation. Data came from immunoSEQ multiplex PCR; TCRdb stores just in-frame clones and leaves some out. The table lists over 60,000 clones, roughly 90% of them singletons. Specimen: bone marrow, collected almost 750 days after intestinal transplantation. These receptors were obtained from a human patient who received an intestinal transplant, so some T cells may come from the graft donor.

The V call is TRBV29-1, the J call TRBJ2-1; perhaps TRBD2 as D (6 bases). CDR1 and CDR2 from the germline V gene are SQVTM and ANQGSEA. The CDR3 runs 15 residues. Trimming pared 5 bases from V and 1 base from J, leaving 15 bases between. CDR3 sequence: CSVQGRDSSYNEQFF. The CDR3 bases are TGCAGCGTTCAGGGCCGGGACTCTTCCTACAATGAGCAGTTCTTC.

V is TRBV4-2 and J is TRBJ2-2, with a possible D match to TRBD1 (6 bases). V was clipped by 2 bases and J by 9 bases, with 13 bases between them. Germline loops: CDR1 LGHNA, CDR2 YNFKEQ. CDR3 length equals 14 residues. Here the CDR3 reads CASSQNREDWELFF. The CDR3 region has the DNA TGTGCCAGCAGCCAAAACAGGGAAGATTGGGAGCTGTTTTTT.

The CDR3 bases are TGTGCCAGCGGTGAACTAGAGGTCGCTGAAGCTTTCTTT. Encoded protein: CASGELEVAEAFF. The rearrangement uses TRBV6-5 and TRBJ1-1; D call uncertain. Germline lookup yields CDR1 MNHEY and CDR2 SVGAGI. The V end was cut by 8 bases, the J end by 6 bases, with 16 bases between. The CDR3 has 13 residues.

The J gene is TRBJ2-1, the V gene TRBV18; tentative D call: TRBD2 (5 bases). The CDR3 extends over 17 amino acids. Germline CDR1 is KGHSH and CDR2 is LQKENI. V was pared by 3 bases and J by 5 bases, with 20 bases between. The CDR3 DNA sequence: TGTGCCAGCTCACCCCCGGGATGGGAACCCTTTAACAATGAGCAGTTCTTC. Translation: CASSPPGWEPFNNEQFF.

The chain uses TRBV2 and TRBJ2-6, with D unclear. The CDR3 is 14 amino acids. The V end was cut by 2 bases, the J end by 2 bases, with 4 bases between. Germline V CDR1 and CDR2: SNHLY, FYNNEI. CDR3 DNA: TGTGCCAGCAGTGAACAACCTGGGGCCAACGTCCTGACTTTC. Protein sequence: CASSEQPGANVLTF.

V usage is TRBV30 and J usage is TRBJ1-5; D is ambiguous. In germline, CDR1 is GTSNPN, CDR2 SVGIG (reference sequence). Between the trimmed V and J ends, which lost 2 bases and 3 bases, there was a span of 11 bases. This CDR3 region has 14 residues. The CDR3 spells CAWSPGNHNQPQHF. The CDR3 DNA is TGTGCCTGGAGTCCCGGGAATCACAATCAGCCCCAGCATTTT.

The chain has TRBV6-5 and TRBJ1-5; D is possibly TRBD1 (5 bases). CDR1 MNHEY and CDR2 SVGAGI come from the germline V gene. This CDR3 comprises 16 residues. V was clipped by 4 bases and J by 2 bases, with 15 bases between them. CDR3 loop: CASSLTAMVGNQPQHF. CDR3 nucleotides: TGTGCCAGCAGTTTGACAGCCATGGTGGGCAATCAGCCCCAGCATTTT.

This sequence joins TRBV7-9 and TRBJ2-5; 11 bases fit TRBD2. Germline loops: CDR1 SEHNR, CDR2 FQNEAQ (reference sequence). The V segment lost 5 bases and the J segment 4 bases; nucleotides outside the gene matches: 6. This CDR3 spans 15 amino acids. CDR3 in DNA: TGTGCCAGCAGCCATAGCGGGGGGGCCGGAGAGACCCAGTACTTC. It yields the protein CASSHSGGAGETQYF.

The V and J genes are TRBV19 and TRBJ2-2; D is unclear. Trimming took off 3 bases at V and 7 bases at J, with 15 bases between the two ends. Germline assignment: CDR1 LNHDA and CDR2 SQIVND (reference sequence). The CDR3 covers 15 residues. DNA of the CDR3: TGTGCCAGTAGTATCTCCGGTGGCGGACGCGGGGAGCTGTTTTTT. This codes for CASSISGGGRGELFF.

This clone was detected a few times. The J gene is TRBJ2-7, the V gene TRBV27, with a possible D match to TRBD1 (5 bases). The germline V gene encodes CDR1 MNHEY and CDR2 SMNVEV (reference sequence). Trimming removed 5 bases at V and 7 bases at J, with 12 bases between. The CDR3 is made up of 12 amino acids. CDR3 sequence (DNA): TGTGCCAGCAGTCCGCAGGGTATGGAGCAGTACTTC. Amino acids: CASSPQGMEQYF.

The V gene is TRBV19, the J gene TRBJ1-1; D is ambiguous. CDR3 length: 14 residues. Deletions cut 7 bases from V and 0 bases from J, with 12 bases between. Germline values: CDR1 LNHDA, CDR2 SQIVND (reference sequence). The CDR3 DNA follows: TGTGCCAGTATCGATGACACTCTGAACACTGAAGCTTTCTTT. As protein: CASIDDTLNTEAFF.

The gene calls are TRBV5-1 and TRBJ2-7; either TRBD1 or TRBD2 may supply D (6 bases each). The V and J ends lost 2 bases and 6 bases respectively, with 12 bases between them. Looked up from germline, CDR1 is SGHRS and CDR2 is YFSETQ. The CDR3 runs to 13 residues. CDR3 in DNA: TGCGCCAGCAGCTTCACGGGGGCGCGCGAGCAGTACTTC. Translating it yields CASSFTGAREQYF. Variable domain in full (rest from reference TRBV5-1 and TRBJ2-7): KAGVTQTPRYLIKTRGQQVTLSCSPISGHRSVSWYQQTPGQGLQFLFEYFSETQRNKGNFPGRFSGRQFSNSRSEMNVSTLELGDSALYLCASSFTGAREQYFGPGTRLTVT.

This chain links TRBV19 with TRBJ2-1; maybe TRBD1 (6 bases). This CDR3 contains 16 residues. In germline, CDR1 is LNHDA, CDR2 SQIVND (reference sequence). The V gene lost 4 bases and the J gene lost 10 bases, with 23 bases spanning the gap. The chain's CDR3 is CASSTTDGQMDLEQFF. The DNA for the CDR3 is TGTGCCAGTAGTACTACGGACGGACAGATGGATCTCGAGCAGTTCTTC.

This rearrangement joins TRBV27 to TRBJ1-2; D is ambiguous. V was pared by 0 bases and J by 3 bases, with 5 bases between. This CDR3 has 13 amino acids. CDR1 MNHEY and CDR2 SMNVEV come from the germline V gene (reference sequence). The CDR3 sequence: CASSLSTDYGYTF. CDR3 coding DNA: TGTGCCAGCAGTTTATCCACGGACTATGGCTACACCTTC.

The gene calls are TRBV6-1 and TRBJ2-2; D unclear. Germline loops: CDR1 MNHNS, CDR2 SASEGT. CDR3 length: 14 residues. The V end was cut by 5 bases, the J end by 6 bases, with 13 bases between. This CDR3 is CASSPQWDAGELFF. The DNA of the CDR3 is TGTGCCAGCAGTCCCCAGTGGGATGCCGGGGAGCTGTTTTTT.

This clone was detected only once. CDR3 bases: TGTGCCAGCAGTCCCGGGACAGGAGGTGAAAAACTGTTTTTT. Protein: CASSPGTGGEKLFF. The rearrangement joins TRBV6-5 to TRBJ1-4, with 8 bases fitting TRBD1. Germline V gene sequence: CDR1 MNHEY, CDR2 SVGAGI. The CDR3 has 14 amino acids. Unmatched junction bases numbered 6, after V lost 5 bases and J lost 7 bases.

This sequence joins TRBV6-1 and TRBJ1-1, with D unresolved. This CDR3 is built from 13 residues. Germline CDR1 is MNHNS and CDR2 is SASEGT. Trimming stripped 4 bases from V and 3 bases from J, with 9 bases between. CDR3 bases: TGTGCCAGCAGTGCCGGGCTGTACACTGAAGCTTTCTTT. This translates into CASSAGLYTEAFF.

The rearrangement uses TRBV5-1 and TRBJ1-1; D uncertain. The CDR3 length is 13 residues. V lost 5 bases and J lost 1, with 9 bases in between. The germline V gene has CDR1 SGHRS and CDR2 YFSETQ. This CDR3 is CASSRSENTEAFF. The CDR3 DNA is TGCGCCAGCAGTCGGTCAGAGAACACTGAAGCTTTCTTT.